Listed below are T cell receptor beta chains from one sample, sequenced in a study of T cells in tuberculosis. The assay was immunoSEQ multiplex PCR, and TCRdb's table has in-frame clones only and misses some. The sample holds tens of thousands of clones, roughly 94% seen once. The input for sequencing was PBMCs, taken at tuberculosis diagnosis. Every receptor here comes from an adult with tuberculosis. Each CDR3 is given with its conserved first and last residue. Each record gives: CDR3 DNA, CDR3 protein, J gene, D gene, clone size, V gene. The D gene is left open where the match is weak. Rows give clone size only sometimes, using once, few, many, or a class for an expanded clone.

DNA: TGTGCCAGCAGCTTGGGGGTCGGACAGGGATCCTTCCAAAACATTCAGTACTTC
CDR3: CASSLGVGQGSFQNIQYF
J: TRBJ2-4
D: TRBD1
size: NA
V: TRBV5-6

DNA: TGCGCCAGCAGCCAAGAAGCGGGGGGAGGCACAGATACGCAGTATTTT
CDR3: CASSQEAGGGTDTQYF
J: TRBJ2-3
D: TRBD2
size: NA
V: TRBV5-1

DNA: TGTGCCAGCAGCCAAGCTGGGCAGGGGGCGCGTCCGACAAACTATGGCTACACCTTC
CDR3: CASSQAGQGARPTNYGYTF
J: TRBJ1-2
D: TRBD1
size: NA
V: TRBV14

DNA: TGTGCCAGCAGCGTAGAACAGGGGCCGGGCGAGCAGTACTTC
CDR3: CASSVEQGPGEQYF
J: TRBJ2-7
D: TRBD1
size: NA
V: TRBV9

DNA: TGTGCCACCAGCCCAAATGTGGCAGGGCCACCCTTCACCTACGAGCAGTACTTC
CDR3: CATSPNVAGPPFTYEQYF
J: TRBJ2-7
D: NA
size: NA
V: TRBV15

DNA: TGTGCCAGCAGCCCAGGTCTACAGACCCCCCAAGAGACCCAGTACTTC
CDR3: CASSPGLQTPQETQYF
J: TRBJ2-5
D: NA
size: NA
V: TRBV9

DNA: TGTGCCACACATTGGGCAGGGGAAACCCTCTATGGCTACACCTTC
CDR3: CATHWAGETLYGYTF
J: TRBJ1-2
D: NA
size: NA
V: TRBV19

DNA: TGTGCCAGCAGTAGGACAGGCTCCTACAATGAGCAGTTCTTC
CDR3: CASSRTGSYNEQFF
J: TRBJ2-1
D: TRBD1
size: once
V: TRBV27

DNA: TGTGCCAGCAGCGTAGCTGGGACTAGCGTTTTAAATGAGCAGTTCTTC
CDR3: CASSVAGTSVLNEQFF
J: TRBJ2-1
D: TRBD2
size: NA
V: TRBV9

DNA: TGCAGCGTGAGCCACGGGACAAACTATGGCTACACCTTC
CDR3: CSVSHGTNYGYTF
J: TRBJ1-2
D: NA
size: NA
V: TRBV29-1

DNA: TGCAGCGTCGCAGGGGGCGCCCACAATGAGCAGTTCTTC
CDR3: CSVAGGAHNEQFF
J: TRBJ2-1
D: TRBD1
size: few
V: TRBV29-1

DNA: TGCGCCAGCAGCTTGGCGCAGGGGGGCTCCTACGAGCAGTACTTC
CDR3: CASSLAQGGSYEQYF
J: TRBJ2-7
D: NA
size: NA
V: TRBV5-1

DNA: TGCGCCAGCAGCGGGGTCGGGGAGCCGCCCTACGAGCAGTACTTC
CDR3: CASSGVGEPPYEQYF
J: TRBJ2-7
D: NA
size: NA
V: TRBV5-1

DNA: TGTGCCAGCAGTACCGGGACAGGGAGGCCTGAGCAGTTCTTC
CDR3: CASSTGTGRPEQFF
J: TRBJ2-1
D: TRBD1
size: NA
V: TRBV2

DNA: TGTGCCAGCAGCTCCAGCGAGGGAACCGGCCTTACCTATGGCTACACCTTC
CDR3: CASSSSEGTGLTYGYTF
J: TRBJ1-2
D: NA
size: NA
V: TRBV7-2

DNA: TGCGCCAGCAGTGACAGGGACACCGGGGAGCTGTTTTTT
CDR3: CASSDRDTGELFF
J: TRBJ2-2
D: NA
size: NA
V: TRBV10-1

DNA: TGCGCCAGCAGCCAAACAGAGAGCTCCTATAATTCACCCCTCCACTTT
CDR3: CASSQTESSYNSPLHF
J: TRBJ1-6
D: NA
size: NA
V: TRBV4-1

DNA: TGTGCCAGCAGCGTCGAGGGTGCAGGAACTTTAGATACGCAGTATTTT
CDR3: CASSVEGAGTLDTQYF
J: TRBJ2-3
D: NA
size: NA
V: TRBV11-2

DNA: TGTGCCAGCAGACAGGTGTACGAGCAGTACTTC
CDR3: CASRQVYEQYF
J: TRBJ2-7
D: NA
size: few
V: TRBV25-1

DNA: TGCGCCAGCATGGGGGGGCATCCTAATTCACCCCTCCACTTT
CDR3: CASMGGHPNSPLHF
J: TRBJ1-6
D: NA
size: once
V: TRBV5-1

DNA: TGTGCCAGCAGCGTAGAAGGGGGCGGTAACACCATATATTTT
CDR3: CASSVEGGGNTIYF
J: TRBJ1-3
D: TRBD1
size: NA
V: TRBV9

DNA: TGCGCCAGCAGCTTGGGGCAGGGGTCCTCCTACGAGCAGTACTTC
CDR3: CASSLGQGSSYEQYF
J: TRBJ2-7
D: NA
size: NA
V: TRBV5-1

DNA: TGTGCCAGCAGTTTCGTGGGGACAGGGTCTGGCTATGGCTACACCTTC
CDR3: CASSFVGTGSGYGYTF
J: TRBJ1-2
D: TRBD1
size: NA
V: TRBV28

DNA: TGTGCCACCAGCAGAGTAGGGACAGCACCCTACGAGCAGTACTTC
CDR3: CATSRVGTAPYEQYF
J: TRBJ2-7
D: TRBD1
size: NA
V: TRBV15

DNA: TGTGCCAGCAGCGCCGGGACAGCCCTAAATTCACCCCTCCACTTT
CDR3: CASSAGTALNSPLHF
J: TRBJ1-6
D: TRBD1
size: NA
V: TRBV9

DNA: TGTGCCAGCAGCTTAGAGACAGCGAATGAAAAACTGTTTTTT
CDR3: CASSLETANEKLFF
J: TRBJ1-4
D: NA
size: NA
V: TRBV7-2

DNA: TGCGCCAGCAGCTCGGGACTAGCGGGCCCGAGCTCCTACAATGAGCAGTTCTTC
CDR3: CASSSGLAGPSSYNEQFF
J: TRBJ2-1
D: TRBD2
size: medium-sized
V: TRBV5-1

DNA: TGCGCCAGCAGCTTGGCCGGTGTGGGCGTCGAAGGCTACACCTTC
CDR3: CASSLAGVGVEGYTF
J: TRBJ1-2
D: NA
size: NA
V: TRBV5-1

DNA: TGTGCCAGTAGTGTCACCGGGACAAAGCCCCAGCATTTT
CDR3: CASSVTGTKPQHF
J: TRBJ1-5
D: NA
size: NA
V: TRBV19

DNA: TGTGCCAGCAGTGTGACAGGGCTTGCCAAAAACATTCAGTACTTC
CDR3: CASSVTGLAKNIQYF
J: TRBJ2-4
D: TRBD1
size: NA
V: TRBV6-1

DNA: TGTGCCAGCAGACCCACAGGGGCCTTTAGCAATCAGCCCCAGCATTTT
CDR3: CASRPTGAFSNQPQHF
J: TRBJ1-5
D: TRBD1
size: NA
V: TRBV5-8

DNA: TGTGCCAGCAGCTTAATCCAGTCCAGGGTTTTAATCGGCTACACCTTC
CDR3: CASSLIQSRVLIGYTF
J: TRBJ1-2
D: NA
size: NA
V: TRBV7-8

DNA: TGCAGCGTAGGAAACAGGAGTCACTACGAGCAGTACTTC
CDR3: CSVGNRSHYEQYF
J: TRBJ2-7
D: NA
size: NA
V: TRBV29-1

DNA: TGTGCCAGCAGCCCCCCCCAGTTTCAGTACTTC
CDR3: CASSPPQFQYF
J: TRBJ2-4
D: NA
size: NA
V: TRBV13

DNA: TGTGCCAGCAGCTTGGAGGGAGGTAGCAATCAGCCCCAGCATTTT
CDR3: CASSLEGGSNQPQHF
J: TRBJ1-5
D: NA
size: once
V: TRBV5-8

DNA: TGTGCCACCAGCATAGGCCAGGCCACAGATACGCAGTATTTT
CDR3: CATSIGQATDTQYF
J: TRBJ2-3
D: NA
size: NA
V: TRBV15

DNA: TGTGCCAGCAGTTACGTAGCGGGGGGCACAGATACGCAGTATTTT
CDR3: CASSYVAGGTDTQYF
J: TRBJ2-3
D: TRBD2
size: NA
V: TRBV6-6

DNA: TGTGCCAGCAGCTTGAGGACAGGGAGCACAGATACGCAGTATTTT
CDR3: CASSLRTGSTDTQYF
J: TRBJ2-3
D: TRBD1
size: NA
V: TRBV5-6

DNA: TGTGCCATCAGGGACTCAACAGGGACAATTTTGAACTATGGCTACACCTTC
CDR3: CAIRDSTGTILNYGYTF
J: TRBJ1-2
D: NA
size: NA
V: TRBV10-3

DNA: TGTGCCACCAGCAGGCAGGAAGCAACTAATGAAAAACTGTTTTTT
CDR3: CATSRQEATNEKLFF
J: TRBJ1-4
D: NA
size: NA
V: TRBV15

DNA: TGTGCCACCAGCAGAGTAAAGCTCCCCAATCAGCCCCAGCATTTT
CDR3: CATSRVKLPNQPQHF
J: TRBJ1-5
D: NA
size: once
V: TRBV15

DNA: TGTGCCAGCAGTTTCGGGGGGGGTAACTATGGCTACACCTTC
CDR3: CASSFGGGNYGYTF
J: TRBJ1-2
D: NA
size: NA
V: TRBV27

DNA: TGTGCCAGCAGTGCAGGGGGCGCAGGTGTTTCACCCCTCCACTTT
CDR3: CASSAGGAGVSPLHF
J: TRBJ1-6
D: TRBD1
size: NA
V: TRBV28

DNA: TGCGCCAGCAGCTGGGGCCCGGGGGATGAGCAGTACTTC
CDR3: CASSWGPGDEQYF
J: TRBJ2-7
D: NA
size: once
V: TRBV5-1

DNA: TGTGCCAGCAGCTTAGTGCCCCCGGGTGGGGCGTCAACTAATGAAAAACTGTTTTTT
CDR3: CASSLVPPGGASTNEKLFF
J: TRBJ1-4
D: NA
size: NA
V: TRBV7-2